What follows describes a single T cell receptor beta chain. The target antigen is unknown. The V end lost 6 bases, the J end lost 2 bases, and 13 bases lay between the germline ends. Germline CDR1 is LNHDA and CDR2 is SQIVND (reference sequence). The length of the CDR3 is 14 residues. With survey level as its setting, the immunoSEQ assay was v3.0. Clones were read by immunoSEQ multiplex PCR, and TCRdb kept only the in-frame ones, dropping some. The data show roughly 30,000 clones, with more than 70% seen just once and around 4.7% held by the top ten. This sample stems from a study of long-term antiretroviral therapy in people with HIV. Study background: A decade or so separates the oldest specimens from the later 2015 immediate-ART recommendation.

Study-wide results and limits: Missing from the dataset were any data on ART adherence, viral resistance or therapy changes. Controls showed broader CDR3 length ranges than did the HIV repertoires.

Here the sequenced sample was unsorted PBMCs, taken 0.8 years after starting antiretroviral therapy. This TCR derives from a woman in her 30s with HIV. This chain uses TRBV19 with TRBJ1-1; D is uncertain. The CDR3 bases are TGTGCCAGTAGAGGGTGGGCGGAAAACACTGAAGCTTTCTTT. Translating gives CASRGWAENTEAFF.